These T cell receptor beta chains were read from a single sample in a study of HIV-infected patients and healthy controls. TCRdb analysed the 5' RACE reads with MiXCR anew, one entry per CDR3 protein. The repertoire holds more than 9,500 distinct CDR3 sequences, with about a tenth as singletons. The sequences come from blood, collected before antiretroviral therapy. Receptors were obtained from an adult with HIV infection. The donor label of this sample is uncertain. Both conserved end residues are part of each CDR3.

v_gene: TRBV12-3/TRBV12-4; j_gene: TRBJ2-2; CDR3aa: CASSLAPGTGELFF
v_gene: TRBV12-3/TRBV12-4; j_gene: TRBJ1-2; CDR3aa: CASSFRRGDGYTF
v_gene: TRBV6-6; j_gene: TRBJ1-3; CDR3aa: CASRSTGSGNTIYF
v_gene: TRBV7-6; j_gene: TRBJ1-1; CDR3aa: CASSLQGDTEAFF
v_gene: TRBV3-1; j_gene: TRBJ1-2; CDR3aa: CASSQEVRGYGYTF
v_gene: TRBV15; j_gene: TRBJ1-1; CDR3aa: CATSSQGLTEAFF
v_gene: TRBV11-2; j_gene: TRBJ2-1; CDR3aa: CASSPPRVKGPYNEQFF
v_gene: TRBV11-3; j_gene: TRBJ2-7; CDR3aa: CASSLGLQVSYEQYF
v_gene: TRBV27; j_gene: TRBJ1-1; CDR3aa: CASSRGALYTEAFF
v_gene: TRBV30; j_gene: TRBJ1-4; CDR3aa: CAWSVQWRSDEKLFF
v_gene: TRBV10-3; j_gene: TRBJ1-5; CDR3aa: CAISEELNQPQHF
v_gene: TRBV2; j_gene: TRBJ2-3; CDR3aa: CASSRANTDTQYF
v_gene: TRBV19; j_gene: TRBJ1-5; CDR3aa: CASRWDRGSNQPQHF
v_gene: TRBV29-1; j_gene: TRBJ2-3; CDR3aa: CSAEEIDTQYF
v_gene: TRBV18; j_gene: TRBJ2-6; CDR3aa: CASSLGQPGANVLTF
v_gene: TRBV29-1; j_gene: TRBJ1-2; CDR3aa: CSAGDRGPTNYGYTF
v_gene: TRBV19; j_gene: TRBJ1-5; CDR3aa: CASHGQGFGNQPQHF
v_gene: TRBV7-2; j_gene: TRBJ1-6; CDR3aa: CASSPPGEGSPLHF
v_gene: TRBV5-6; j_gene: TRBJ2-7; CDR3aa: CASSQDYEQYF